Included here is one TCR beta chain sequence, with context. TRB rearrangements were amplified by multiplex PCR with BIOMED2 TRB-A/B primers. TCRdb re-analysed the multiplex PCR reads in MiXCR, keeping a single row per CDR3 protein. This table holds roughly 15,000 distinct CDR3 sequences, about 26% found once. Each TRB amplification used roughly 240-550 ng of genomic DNA from blood. CDR3 size: 14 residues. Deletions cut 5 bases from V and 0 bases from J, with 10 bases between. This specimen comes from a study of T and B cells in COVID-19 patients. Study as a whole: Peripheral blood came from COVID-19 patients with active infection or after recovery.

Source material: blood. The receptor was derived from a human donor who had recovered from COVID-19. The chain employs TRBV12-3 or TRBV12-4 and TRBJ1-1; D is unclear. CDR3 DNA: TGTGCCAGCAGTCTGGGCCACCTGAACACTGAAGCTTTCTTT. It codes for CASSLGHLNTEAFF.